Shown below are 14 T cell receptor beta chains from a single sample sequenced in a study of blood T cell repertoires in COVID-19. This table comes from immunoSEQ multiplex PCR, and its TCRdb copy is limited to in-frame clones, with some not included. The sample holds some 42,000 clones; around 88% are singletons and the top ten take 3.7%. Sequences were obtained from peripheral blood. These receptors were taken from a human donor in a cohort sampled during active COVID-19.

The rearrangement uses TRBV19 and TRBJ2-2, with 7 nucleotides matching TRBD1. The CDR3 sequence is 13 residues long. Germline lookup yields CDR1 LNHDA and CDR2 SQIVND (reference sequence). The trim removed 9 bases at V and 7 bases at J, leaving 8 bases unmatched. The CDR3 sequence is CASDRDSYGELFF. CDR3 in DNA: TGTGCCAGCGACCGGGACAGTTACGGGGAGCTGTTTTTT.

V is TRBV29-1 and J is TRBJ2-3; 9 bases are shared with TRBD2. The CDR3 has 15 amino acids. Germline loops: CDR1 SQVTM, CDR2 ANQGSEA. The junction had 12 bases not matched to a gene; V was cut back by 6 bases and J by 5 bases. CDR3 in amino acids: CSVLLWLAGIDTQYF. DNA for the CDR3: TGCAGCGTCCTCCTCTGGCTAGCGGGGATAGATACGCAGTATTTT.

The chain recombines TRBV11-2 with TRBJ1-5, with TRBD1 as a possible D gene (5 bases). Germline-derived CDR1 and CDR2 are SGHAT and FQNNGV. Trimming removed 5 bases at V and 0 bases at J, with 8 bases between. The CDR3 extends over 14 amino acids. The CDR3 bases are TGTGCCAGCAGCCGGGGGAGTAGCAATCAGCCCCAGCATTTT. It specifies CASSRGSSNQPQHF.

The chain has TRBV5-1 and TRBJ1-2; TRBD1 matches at 8 bases. Germline V gene lookup returns CDR1 SGHRS and CDR2 YFSETQ. V lost 3 bases to trimming and J lost 2 bases; unmatched junction nucleotides: 6. The CDR3 spans 15 residues. CDR3 region: CASSYQTGANYGYTF. The CDR3, as DNA: TGCGCCAGCAGCTACCAGACAGGGGCCAACTATGGCTACACCTTC. Drawing the rest from reference TRBV5-1 and TRBJ1-2, the complete variable domain is KAGVTQTPRYLIKTRGQQVTLSCSPISGHRSVSWYQQTPGQGLQFLFEYFSETQRNKGNFPGRFSGRQFSNSRSEMNVSTLELGDSALYLCASSYQTGANYGYTFGSGTRLTVV.

The rearrangement uses TRBV28 and TRBJ1-2; 10 nucleotides align to TRBD1. CDR1 and CDR2 (germline): MDHEN, SYDVKM. V lost 4 bases, J lost 4 bases, and 9 bases stayed unmatched. The CDR3 consists of 16 residues. CDR3 DNA sequence: TGTGCCAGCAGTTCACCTCCGACAGGGGGCACCTATGGCTACACCTTC. Translation: CASSSPPTGGTYGYTF.

The CDR3 bases are TGTGCCAGCAGTGAATCAGGGGGCTATGGCTACACCTTC. Its translation is CASSESGGYGYTF. This chain joins TRBV25-1 and TRBJ1-2; TRBD1 agrees at 7 bases. V lost 1 base and J lost 4; bases outside the gene matches: 0. This CDR3 spans 13 amino acids. Germline V gene lookup returns CDR1 MGHDK and CDR2 SYGVNS.

The J gene is TRBJ2-1, the V gene TRBV5-4; TRBD2 agrees at 12 bases. J lost 2 bases, V lost 4 bases, and 4 bases had no gene match. CDR3 length: 16 residues. Germline CDR1 reads SGHNT; CDR2 reads YYREEE (reference sequence). CDR3 in amino acids: CASSLGLAGTYNEQFF. In nucleotides, the CDR3 is TGTGCCAGCAGCCTGGGACTAGCGGGCACCTACAATGAGCAGTTCTTC.

The gene calls are TRBV27 and TRBJ1-2, with 11 nucleotides matching TRBD1. V dropped 4 bases and J dropped 2; count of bases not matched to a gene: 3. Per germline, CDR1 MNHEY and CDR2 SMNVEV (reference sequence). The CDR3 is 15 residues long. CDR3 nucleotides: TGTGCCAGCAGTTCTGGACAGGGGGCGAACTATGGCTACACCTTC. Protein product: CASSSGQGANYGYTF.

This clone appeared once. This chain links TRBV4-3 with TRBJ2-6; 7 bases fit TRBD1. J was trimmed by 0 bases and V by 0 bases; bases with no gene match: 14. Per germline, CDR1 LGHNA and CDR2 YSLEER. The CDR3 is 21 amino acids. The CDR3 bases are TGCGCCAGCAGCCAAGACTCGGGCCGGGACAGCCTTTTCTCTGGGGCCAACGTCCTGACTTTC. Translation gives CASSQDSGRDSLFSGANVLTF.

This rearrangement joins TRBV27 to TRBJ1-2, with D unclear. The CDR3 totals 17 residues. CDR1 and CDR2 from the germline V gene are MNHEY and SMNVEV (reference sequence). Trimming cost V 0 bases and J 0 bases, with 14 bases left between them. The CDR3 spells CASSLSSGRRTNYGYTF. CDR3 bases: TGTGCCAGCAGTTTATCGAGCGGGCGGCGAACTAACTATGGCTACACCTTC.

The rearrangement uses TRBV2 and TRBJ2-5; 8 bases are shared with TRBD1. Germline assignment: CDR1 SNHLY and CDR2 FYNNEI. The CDR3 is 15 residues long. After removal of 7 bases from V and 7 bases from J, the junction contained 14 bases not matched to a gene. The CDR3 DNA is TGTGCCAGCATTATATCCCTGGGACAGGCAGGGACCCAGTACTTC. Translating it yields CASIISLGQAGTQYF.

The chain carries TRBV7-3 and TRBJ2-7; D uncertain. The germline V and J ends were trimmed by 1 base and 2 bases, with 15 bases remaining between them. This CDR3 spans 16 amino acids. Germline CDR1 reads SGHTA; CDR2 reads FQGTGA. The CDR3 DNA reads as TGTGCCAGCAGCTTAATGGCGCTAGATAATCCCTACGAGCAGTACTTC. Protein product: CASSLMALDNPYEQYF.

This clone has just one count. The J gene is TRBJ1-5, the V gene TRBV30, with 7 bases that match TRBD1. V lost 3 bases and J lost 7; bases outside the gene matches: 9. This CDR3 is built from 14 residues. Per the germline V gene, CDR1 is GTSNPN and CDR2 is SVGIG (reference sequence). The CDR3 spells CAWSPTGEGQPQHF. The DNA of the CDR3 is TGTGCCTGGAGCCCAACAGGGGAAGGCCAGCCCCAGCATTTT.

The V call is TRBV11-2, the J call TRBJ2-1, with 8 bases aligning to TRBD2. There are 15 residues in the CDR3. V dropped 4 bases and J dropped 2; count of bases not matched to a gene: 4. CDR1 is SGHAT and CDR2 is FQNNGV in the germline V gene. The CDR3 is CASSSTSGPYNEQFF. DNA of the CDR3: TGTGCCAGCAGCTCAACTAGCGGCCCCTACAATGAGCAGTTCTTC. Together with reference TRBV11-2 and TRBJ2-1, the CDR3 gives the full variable domain: EAGVAQSPRYKIIEKRQSVAFWCNPISGHATLYWYQQILGQGPKLLIQFQNNGVVDDSQLPKDRFSAERLKGVDSTLKIQPAKLEDSAVYLCASSSTSGPYNEQFFGPGTRLTVL.